Listed here are 32 T cell receptor beta chains from one sample, sequenced in a study of T-cell reconstitution after alpha-beta-depleted transplantation in children. The authors prepared the TCRbeta library with unique molecular identifiers. TCRdb re-analysed the PCR reads in MiXCR, keeping a single row per CDR3 protein. The top ten clones hold about 2.3% of a sample with 450,000 to 600,000 distinct CDR3 sequences, over 25% of them seen once. Sample: PBMCs from the stem cell graft donor, taken from the stem cell graft. These receptors were collected from a human donor who donated a stem cell graft to a child with aplastic anemia.

This clonotype was counted a few times. The chain links TRBV5-1 to TRBJ2-7, with 13 bases aligning to TRBD2. The CDR3 consists of 15 residues. V shed 4 bases, J shed 6 bases, and the junction held 7 bases outside the gene matches. Germline V gives CDR1 SGHRS, CDR2 YFSETQ. The CDR3 coding sequence is TGCGCCAGCAGCCAAGCGGGACTAGCGGGACTCGAGCAGTACTTC. Translating it yields CASSQAGLAGLEQYF.

The rearrangement links TRBV7-3 to TRBJ2-3, with unresolved D. Germline V gene data show CDR1 as SGHTA and CDR2 as FQGTGA. Trimming shortened V by 3 bases and J by 4 bases, and 8 bases separated the two germline ends. The CDR3 extends over 13 amino acids. The CDR3 nucleotides are TGTGCCAGCAGCTTGGACCAGGCAGATACGCAGTATTTT. This gives the protein CASSLDQADTQYF.

The rearrangement joins TRBV19 to TRBJ2-1, with 7 bases identical to TRBD1. Germline V lookup: CDR1 LNHDA, CDR2 SQIVND (reference sequence). CDR3 length: 15 amino acids. V gave up 7 bases and J gave up 2 bases; unmatched junction bases: 8. The CDR3 sequence is CASTPTGTPYNEQFF. Written as DNA, the CDR3 is TGTGCCAGTACCCCGACAGGGACCCCCTACAATGAGCAGTTCTTC.

This clonotype was detected only a few times. V gene TRBV6-1 combines with J gene TRBJ1-1; D uncertain. The CDR3 covers 15 residues. Between the trimmed V and J ends, which lost 5 bases and 0 bases, there was a span of 13 bases. Germline CDR1 is MNHNS and CDR2 is SASEGT. CDR3 in DNA: TGTGCCAGCAGTCCATGGACGGTGATGAACACTGAAGCTTTCTTT. Protein sequence: CASSPWTVMNTEAFF.

There are a few counts of this clonotype. The chain employs TRBV29-1 and TRBJ2-2; 10 bases are shared with TRBD2. The CDR3 contains 15 residues. Germline CDR1 SQVTM, CDR2 ANQGSEA. V shed 6 bases and J 4 bases; nucleotides not matched to a gene: 8. CDR3: CSVWTSGVSTGELFF. The DNA of the CDR3 is TGCAGCGTGTGGACTAGCGGAGTTTCCACCGGGGAGCTGTTTTTT.

This clonotype was seen only a few times. This chain joins TRBV28 and TRBJ2-5, with 15 bases matching TRBD2. The V gene end was trimmed by 5 bases and the J gene end by 5 bases; junction bases not matched to a gene: 15. The CDR3 runs 19 residues. Germline V CDR1 and CDR2: MDHEN, SYDVKM. CDR3 sequence: CASSRRMGLAGGRRETQYF. Here the CDR3 DNA reads TGTGCCAGCAGTCGCCGTATGGGACTAGCGGGAGGACGTAGGGAGACCCAGTACTTC. Supplemented by reference TRBV28 and TRBJ2-5, the full variable domain reads DVKVTQSSRYLVKRTGEKVFLECVQDMDHENMFWYRQDPGLGLRLIYFSYDVKMKEKGDIPEGYSVSREKKERFSLILESASTNQTSMYLCASSRRMGLAGGRRETQYFGPGTRLLVL.

This chain connects TRBV6-5 to TRBJ1-4, with 9 bases that match TRBD1. Germline loops: CDR1 MNHEY, CDR2 SVGAGI. There are 17 residues in the CDR3. V lost 0 bases, J lost 5 bases, and 7 bases stayed unmatched. The chain's CDR3 is CASSYSDRGKGNEKLFF. The CDR3 coding sequence is TGTGCCAGCAGTTACTCGGACAGGGGAAAGGGAAATGAAAAACTGTTTTTT.

The rearrangement links TRBV7-8 to TRBJ2-3; no definite D call. Trimming left V 1 base short and J 0 bases short, with 8 bases between. The germline V gene has CDR1 SGHVS and CDR2 FQNEAQ. The CDR3 length is 15 residues. Written as DNA, the CDR3 is TGTGCCAGCAGCTTAGTCCGCCCTAGCACAGATACGCAGTATTTT. It yields the protein CASSLVRPSTDTQYF.

This clonotype showed up just a few times. The J gene is TRBJ1-1, the V gene TRBV27; D remains ambiguous. This CDR3 is 12 amino acids long. V was pared by 9 bases and J by 1 base, with 9 bases between. Per the germline V gene, CDR1 is MNHEY and CDR2 is SMNVEV (reference sequence). The CDR3 region is CASLNRNTEAFF. For the CDR3, the DNA is TGTGCCAGTCTAAACAGGAACACTGAAGCTTTCTTT.

The J gene is TRBJ2-5, the V gene TRBV6-1; 7 bases line up with TRBD1. Germline CDR1 MNHNS, CDR2 SASEGT. The CDR3 spans 13 residues. V was pared by 7 bases and J by 5 bases, with 7 bases of the junction left unmatched. CDR3 DNA sequence: TGTGCCAGCAAGCAGACAGGGACGGAGACCCAGTACTTC. Translated: CASKQTGTETQYF.

This clonotype was seen only a few times. V gene TRBV25-1 combines with J gene TRBJ1-4, with unresolved D. The CDR3 sequence is 15 residues long. The germline CDR1 and CDR2 sequences are MGHDK and SYGVNS. The germline V and J ends were trimmed by 3 bases and 8 bases, with 16 bases remaining between them. The DNA for the CDR3 is TGTGCCAGCAGTGACCCGTACCTTTCCAAGGAAAAACTGTTTTTT. As protein: CASSDPYLSKEKLFF.

This clonotype appeared a few times. The V and J genes are TRBV28 and TRBJ1-1, with TRBD1 as a possible D gene (5 bases). There are 16 residues in the CDR3. The V end lost 5 bases, the J end lost 1 base, and 17 bases lay between the germline ends. Germline-derived CDR1 and CDR2 are MDHEN and SYDVKM. Here the CDR3 reads CASSPLRGEANTEAFF. The CDR3 bases are TGTGCCAGCAGTCCACTGCGGGGGGAAGCGAACACTGAAGCTTTCTTT.

This rearrangement joins TRBV4-3 to TRBJ1-3, with unresolved D. V was trimmed by 3 bases and J by 3 bases, leaving 12 bases between them. CDR3 size: 15 residues. CDR1 LGHNA and CDR2 YSLEER come from the germline V gene. The DNA for the CDR3 is TGCGCCAGCAGCCAGGGAACGGCGAATGGAAACACCATATATTTT. This sequence encodes CASSQGTANGNTIYF.

The table lists this clonotype with a count of one. The chain employs TRBV24-1 and TRBJ2-3; 13 bases agree with TRBD2. The germline gives CDR1 KGHDR, CDR2 SFDVKD. This CDR3 spans 19 amino acids. J gave up 1 base and V 4 bases, and 10 bases lay outside the gene matches. The DNA of the CDR3 is TGTGCCACCAGTGACAATGGACTAGCGGGAGAAAGGCGCACAGATACGCAGTATTTT. Encoded protein: CATSDNGLAGERRTDTQYF.

The chain has TRBV20-1 and TRBJ1-5; no firm D call. V was shortened by 7 bases and J by 3 bases, with 10 bases between the two germline ends. This CDR3 contains 12 residues. From germline, CDR1 is DFQATT and CDR2 SNEGSKA (reference sequence). This chain's CDR3 is CSVQQSNQPQHF. The DNA of the CDR3 is TGCAGTGTTCAACAGTCCAATCAGCCCCAGCATTTT.

This sequence joins TRBV12-3 or TRBV12-4 and TRBJ1-1; D uncertain. The CDR3 is 14 residues long. Trimming took 5 bases from V and 0 from J, leaving 10 bases between them. The CDR3 region is CASSPRALNTEAFF. Here the CDR3 DNA reads TGTGCCAGCAGTCCTAGGGCCCTGAACACTGAAGCTTTCTTT.

V and J are TRBV2 and TRBJ2-2; TRBD1 might be the D (5 bases). This CDR3 has 15 amino acids. Per germline, CDR1 SNHLY and CDR2 FYNNEI. With 6 bases removed from V and 0 bases from J, the gap between germline ends came to 11 bases. DNA for the CDR3: TGTGCCAGCAGGCTTACAGGACCGAACACCGGGGAGCTGTTTTTT. As protein: CASRLTGPNTGELFF.

This clonotype was observed a handful of times. The chain uses TRBV4-3 and TRBJ2-3; tentative D call: TRBD2 (5 bases). Germline-derived CDR1 and CDR2 are LGHNA and YSLEER. The V end lost 3 bases, the J end lost 6 bases, and 7 bases lay between the germline ends. The CDR3 consists of 12 residues. CDR3 DNA sequence: TGCGCCAGCAGCCACCGCGGGGATACGCAGTATTTT. Protein: CASSHRGDTQYF.

This clonotype was seen once. The CDR3 loop is CASSPPLPNEQFF. Written as DNA, the CDR3 is TGTGCCAGCTCACCACCTTTGCCTAATGAGCAGTTCTTC. The chain combines TRBV18 with TRBJ2-1; D uncertain. This CDR3 has 13 amino acids. CDR1 is KGHSH and CDR2 is LQKENI in the germline V gene. V was trimmed by 0 bases and J by 7 bases, leaving 7 bases between them.

The chain joins TRBV7-2 to TRBJ2-3; 10 bases line up with TRBD1. V lost 3 bases and J lost 0; bases outside the gene matches: 3. Germline CDR1 SGHTA, CDR2 FQGNSA. There are 16 residues in the CDR3. The CDR3 region has the DNA TGTGCCAGCAGCTTTGGGACAGGGGCTAGCACAGATACGCAGTATTTT. Translating it yields CASSFGTGASTDTQYF.

V gene TRBV20-1 combines with J gene TRBJ1-1; possibly TRBD1 for D (6 bases). Trimming took off 5 bases at V and 7 bases at J, with 20 bases between the two ends. This CDR3 region has 14 residues. Germline CDR1 and CDR2: DFQATT and SNEGSKA (reference sequence). Here the CDR3 reads CSARRTHRASEAFF. CDR3 bases: TGCAGTGCTCGGAGAACACACAGGGCTAGTGAAGCTTTCTTT.

Only a few counts were recorded for this clonotype. J is TRBJ2-4 and V is TRBV20-1, with unresolved D. This CDR3 contains 16 residues. CDR1 is DFQATT and CDR2 is SNEGSKA in the germline V gene (reference sequence). Trimming removed 2 bases from V and 0 bases from J, with 14 bases in between. Here the CDR3 DNA reads TGCAGTGCTAGATCCCCTGGGTCTATAGCCAAAAACATTCAGTACTTC. It codes for CSARSPGSIAKNIQYF.

The chain couples TRBV6-2 or TRBV6-3 to TRBJ2-7; either TRBD1 or TRBD2 may supply D (5 bases each). Trimming removed 6 bases from V and 5 bases from J, with 20 bases in between. The V gene's germline CDR1 is MNHEY and CDR2 SVGEGT. The CDR3 is 15 residues long. The CDR3 is CASRETGQGVNEQYF. As DNA, the CDR3 is TGTGCCAGCAGGGAAACTGGGCAGGGAGTCAACGAGCAGTACTTC.

This clonotype showed up many times. The rearrangement uses TRBV5-1 and TRBJ2-1, with 8 bases matching TRBD2. J lost 1 base, V lost 4 bases, and 4 bases had no gene match. The CDR3 runs to 15 residues. Germline loops: CDR1 SGHRS, CDR2 YFSETQ. CDR3 nucleotide sequence: TGCGCCAGCAGCCTAACGGGGGGGTCCTACAATGAGCAGTTCTTC. Translated: CASSLTGGSYNEQFF.

V usage is TRBV5-6 and J usage is TRBJ2-3; tentatively, D is TRBD2 (6 bases). Trimming pared 4 bases from V and 3 bases from J, leaving 15 bases between. The germline V gene has CDR1 SGHDT and CDR2 YYEEEE. CDR3 length: 15 residues. The DNA of the CDR3 is TGTGCCAGCAGCCCGTGGCGGGAAGTTACAGATACGCAGTATTTT. Translated: CASSPWREVTDTQYF.

The CDR3 sequence is CASSPGGGTPGEQYF. CDR3 DNA sequence: TGTGCCAGCAGCCCGGGAGGTGGGACCCCCGGGGAGCAGTACTTC. The rearrangement uses TRBV28 and TRBJ2-7; 7 nucleotides align to TRBD2. The germline V gene has CDR1 MDHEN and CDR2 SYDVKM. J was trimmed by 7 bases and V by 6 bases; bases with no gene match: 15. The CDR3 length is 15 residues.

This clonotype has just a few counts. This chain uses TRBV27 with TRBJ2-1; 12 bases agree with TRBD1. V gave up 5 bases and J gave up 7 bases; unmatched junction bases: 6. The CDR3 length is 15 residues. The germline CDR1 and CDR2 sequences are MNHEY and SMNVEV (reference sequence). As DNA, the CDR3 is TGTGCCAGCAGTATGGGGACAGGGGGCCAGAATGAGCAGTTCTTC. As protein: CASSMGTGGQNEQFF.

This chain links TRBV5-1 with TRBJ2-2, with 10 bases lining up with TRBD2. CDR3 size: 18 residues. J gave up 2 bases and V 0 bases, and 7 bases lay outside the gene matches. Germline values: CDR1 SGHRS, CDR2 YFSETQ. The CDR3: CASSLVLLAGTNTGELFF. In DNA, the CDR3 is TGCGCCAGCAGCTTGGTACTACTAGCGGGGACAAACACCGGGGAGCTGTTTTTT.

V gene TRBV3-1 combines with J gene TRBJ2-2; tentative D call: TRBD2 (6 bases). V was clipped by 8 bases and J by 0 bases, with 16 bases between them. This CDR3 contains 16 residues. Germline loops: CDR1 LGHDT, CDR2 YNNKEL (reference sequence). Here the CDR3 reads CASGRISGPNTGELFF. The CDR3 DNA reads TGTGCCAGCGGGAGAATTAGCGGACCGAACACCGGGGAGCTGTTTTTT.

The V and J genes are TRBV7-2 and TRBJ2-1; D may correspond to TRBD1 or TRBD2 (5 bases each). This CDR3 has 14 amino acids. Looked up from germline, CDR1 is SGHTA and CDR2 is FQGNSA. V was shortened by 5 bases and J by 9 bases, with 17 bases between the two germline ends. The CDR3 region is CASSIGTSHGEQFF. The CDR3 DNA reads TGTGCCAGCAGCATCGGGACCTCCCACGGTGAGCAGTTCTTC.

The V gene is TRBV20-1, the J gene TRBJ1-1; TRBD1 agrees at 7 bases. The CDR3 length is 13 residues. Trimming cost V 6 bases and J 0 bases; bases outside gene matches: 4. The germline V gene has CDR1 DFQATT and CDR2 SNEGSKA (reference sequence). CDR3 sequence reads: CSAVTGVNTEAFF. DNA for the CDR3: TGCAGTGCCGTAACAGGGGTGAACACTGAAGCTTTCTTT.

This clonotype was counted ten times or more. Compared with germline, one end of the junction differs, possibly owing to a read error. The chain joins TRBV18 to TRBJ1-1, with D unresolved. CDR1 KGHSH and CDR2 LQKENI come from the germline V gene. The CDR3 is made up of 12 amino acids. CDR3 in DNA: TGCGCCAGCAGCCCCGTGGGCACTGAAGCTTTCTTT. Its protein product is CASSPVGTEAFF. The full variable domain, with the rest looked up from reference TRBV18 and TRBJ1-1, is NAGVMQNPRHLVRRRGQEARLRCSPMKGHSHVYWYRQLPEEGLKFMVYLQKENIIDESGMPKERFSAEFPKEGPSILRIQQVVRGDSAAYFCASSPVGTEAFFGQGTRLTVV.